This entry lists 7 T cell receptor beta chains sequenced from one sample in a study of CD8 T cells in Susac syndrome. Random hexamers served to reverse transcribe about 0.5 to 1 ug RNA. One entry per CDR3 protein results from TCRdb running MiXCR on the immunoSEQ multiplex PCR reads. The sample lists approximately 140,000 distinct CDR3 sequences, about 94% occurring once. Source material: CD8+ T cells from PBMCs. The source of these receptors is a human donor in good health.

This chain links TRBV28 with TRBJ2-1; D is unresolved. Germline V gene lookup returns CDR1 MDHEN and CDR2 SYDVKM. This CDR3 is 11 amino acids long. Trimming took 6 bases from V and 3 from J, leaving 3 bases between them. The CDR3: CASRLYNEQFF. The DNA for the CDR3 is TGTGCCAGCAGGCTCTACAATGAGCAGTTCTTC.

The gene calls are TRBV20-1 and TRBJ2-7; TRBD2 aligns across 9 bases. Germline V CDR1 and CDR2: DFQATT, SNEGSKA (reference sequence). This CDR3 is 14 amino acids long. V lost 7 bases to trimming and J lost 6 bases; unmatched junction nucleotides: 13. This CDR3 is CSVAGGRPGREQYF. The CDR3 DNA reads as TGCAGTGTGGCGGGAGGGCGTCCCGGGCGCGAGCAGTACTTC.

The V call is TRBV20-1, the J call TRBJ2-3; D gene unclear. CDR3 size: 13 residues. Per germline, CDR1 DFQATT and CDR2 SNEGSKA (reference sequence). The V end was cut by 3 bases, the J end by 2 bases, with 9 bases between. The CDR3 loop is CSASPRYTDTQYF. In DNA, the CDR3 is TGCAGTGCTAGCCCCAGGTACACAGATACGCAGTATTTT.

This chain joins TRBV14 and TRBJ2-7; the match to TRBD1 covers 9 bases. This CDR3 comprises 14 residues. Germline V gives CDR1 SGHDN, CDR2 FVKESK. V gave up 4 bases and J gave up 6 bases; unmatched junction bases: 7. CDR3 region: CASSLVDRGGEQYF. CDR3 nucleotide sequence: TGTGCCAGCAGCCTAGTGGACAGGGGAGGCGAGCAGTACTTC. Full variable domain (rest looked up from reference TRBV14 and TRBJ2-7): EAGVTQFPSHSVIEKGQTVTLRCDPISGHDNLYWYRRVMGKEIKFLLHFVKESKQDESGMPNNRFLAERTGGTYSTLKVQPAELEDSGVYFCASSLVDRGGEQYFGPGTRLTVT.

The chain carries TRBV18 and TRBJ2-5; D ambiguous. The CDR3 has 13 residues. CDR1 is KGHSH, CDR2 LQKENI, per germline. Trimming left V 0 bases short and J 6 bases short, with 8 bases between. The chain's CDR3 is CASSPPMGKTQYF. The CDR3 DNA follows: TGTGCCAGCTCACCACCGATGGGGAAGACCCAGTACTTC.

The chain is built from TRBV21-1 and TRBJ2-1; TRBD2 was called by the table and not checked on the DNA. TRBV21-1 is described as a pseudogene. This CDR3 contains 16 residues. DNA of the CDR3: TGTGCCAGCAGCAAAGGGGGGACTAGCGCCTACAATGAGCAGTTCTTC. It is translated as CASSKGGTSAYNEQFF.

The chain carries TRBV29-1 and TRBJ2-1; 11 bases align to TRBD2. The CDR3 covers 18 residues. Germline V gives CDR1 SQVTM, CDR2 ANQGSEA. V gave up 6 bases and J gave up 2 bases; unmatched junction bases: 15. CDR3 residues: CSVPDRSGRALPYNEQFF. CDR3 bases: TGCAGCGTCCCCGACCGTAGCGGGAGGGCCCTCCCCTACAATGAGCAGTTCTTC.